These T cell receptor beta chains were read from a single sample in a study of blood T cell repertoires in COVID-19. Using immunoSEQ multiplex PCR, the repertoire was profiled, and TCRdb retains in-frame clones only, with some absent. The table includes tens of thousands of clones, around 89% detected once. The source material was peripheral blood. These receptors were collected from a human donor in a cohort sampled during active COVID-19. The conserved cysteine and the conserved F or W are not part of the CDR3 here. Each record gives: V gene, CDR3 protein.

TRBV6-2/TRBV6-3,ASSRTDGWMSSYNEQF
TRBV19,ASSIDDRGLGEQY
TRBV19,ASSMAGGGTSTDTQY
TRBV5-8,ASSLIAAAADTQY
TRBV15,ATSRGIGRQPQH
TRBV7-2,ASSQGQTNEKLF
TRBV5-4,ASSLDASGPTDTQY
TRBV3-1/TRBV3-2,ASSQEPAGAYNEQF
TRBV4-1,ASSHGGDAKGEQY
TRBV9,ASSVERGGGETQY
TRBV2,ASKRTSGADTQY
TRBV30,AWSVHGNTIY
TRBV4-1,ASSQEGSPSGRTEQY
TRBV6-5,ASSYTDRVGYGYT
TRBV11-2,ASSLLAGPRHSPLH
TRBV3-1/TRBV3-2,ASSHLNLEQY
TRBV19,ASSGTSGNIQY
TRBV28,ASSYTFISLAGGFEETQY
TRBV7-9,ASSPTLTGVGTDTQY
TRBV6-1,ASSEGADSYEQY
TRBV9,ASSLRTGNSYEQY
TRBV27,ASSFGGSYNEQF
TRBV24-1,ATSDDSEQF
TRBV28,ASGVWGEAREQY
TRBV5-1,ASSPDSRRVTGELF
TRBV4-2,ASSQDWSGAYNEQF
TRBV7-9,ASSKDRGNEQF
TRBV19,ASTNRGRFYEQY
TRBV5-1,ASSLEAGGKDTQY
TRBV3-1/TRBV3-2,ASSSNARDWGADTQY
TRBV14,ASSLDRARRAF
TRBV19,ASSYWGDLI